This record concerns one TCR beta chain sequence. This record comes from a study of naive and memory T cell subsets. The germline V gene has CDR1 MDHEN and CDR2 SYDVKM. The CDR3 runs to 15 residues. V was trimmed by 8 bases and J by 5 bases, leaving 21 bases between them. An equimolar mix of two oligonucleotides served as the beta constant-region primer for TRBC1 and TRBC2. Ligated cDNA was amplified by four rounds of PCR with nested alpha and beta constant-region primers and SP2. TCRdb re-derived calls from the UMI-ligation and nested PCR reads in MiXCR, one entry per CDR3 protein. The table records roughly 130,000 distinct CDR3 sequences, around 35% of them present only once.

The rearrangement uses TRBV28 and TRBJ2-5; D is tentatively TRBD1 or TRBD2 (5 bases each). The specimen was central memory CD4+ T cells from blood. The sequence was obtained from a human donor in good health. As DNA, the CDR3 is TGTGCCAGCGGGACCGGGGCACTAGTCATTGAGACCCAGTACTTC. Residues: CASGTGALVIETQYF.